The 18 T cell receptor beta chains listed next were all sequenced from one sample in a study of T cells after yellow fever vaccination. One entry per CDR3 protein results from TCRdb running MiXCR on the 5' RACE reads. The sample yields about 310,000 distinct CDR3 sequences, roughly 3.5% seen once. This specimen consisted of PBMCs, obtained on the day of the yellow fever booster vaccination. The receptor source for this set is a man younger than 35 who received the YFV17D yellow fever vaccine.

The table lists this clonotype with a few counts. V usage is TRBV6-2 or TRBV6-3 and J usage is TRBJ2-5; D assignment may be TRBD1 or TRBD2 (5 bases each). The germline V and J ends were trimmed by 0 bases and 0 bases, with 14 bases remaining between them. Germline CDR1 MNHEY, CDR2 SVGEGT. The length of the CDR3 is 17 residues. The CDR3 spells CASSYSNRDANQETQYF. CDR3 in DNA: TGTGCCAGCAGTTACTCGAACCGGGACGCCAACCAAGAGACCCAGTACTTC.

Here the CDR3 DNA reads TGTGCCAGCATGCCAATTTGGACAGGGGAAGAGACCCAGTACTTC. Its protein product is CASMPIWTGEETQYF. The chain is built from TRBV12-3 or TRBV12-4 and TRBJ2-5, with 9 bases matching TRBD1. The junction had 9 bases not matched to a gene; V was cut back by 7 bases and J by 3 bases. This CDR3 has 15 amino acids.

This clonotype was seen at least ten times. The chain uses TRBV2 and TRBJ1-6; the match to TRBD1 covers 9 bases. Losses at the gene ends were 0 bases for V and 7 bases for J; bases not matched to a gene: 1. Germline CDR1 SNHLY, CDR2 FYNNEI. The CDR3 length is 15 residues. CDR3 nucleotide sequence: TGTGCCAGCAGTGAAGCTGGGACAGGGAATTCACCCCTCCACTTT. Translation: CASSEAGTGNSPLHF.

This clonotype was found many times. The chain has TRBV20-1 and TRBJ1-2; 8 positions match TRBD1. The V and J ends lost 6 bases and 8 bases, in that order; junction bases with no gene match: 8. Germline assignment: CDR1 DFQATT and CDR2 SNEGSKA (reference sequence). CDR3 length equals 12 residues. CDR3 in DNA: TGCAGTGCACCCGACAGGGGACAAGGCTACACCTTC. Its protein product is CSAPDRGQGYTF.

The chain carries TRBV7-2 and TRBJ2-6; no clear D. Germline V gene lookup returns CDR1 SGHTA and CDR2 FQGNSA. This CDR3 is 12 amino acids long. Trimming took 10 bases from V and 0 from J, leaving 4 bases between them. CDR3 amino acids: CAIDSGANVLTF. The CDR3 DNA is TGTGCCATCGACTCTGGGGCCAACGTCCTGACTTTC.

This clonotype was recorded many times. The chain couples TRBV5-1 to TRBJ2-1, with unresolved D. Trimming stripped 4 bases from V and 2 bases from J, with 13 bases between. From germline, CDR1 is SGHRS and CDR2 YFSETQ. The CDR3 is 15 amino acids. In nucleotides, the CDR3 is TGCGCCAGCAGCATCGAGATTGGGACCTACAATGAGCAGTTCTTC. Amino acid sequence: CASSIEIGTYNEQFF. Using reference TRBV5-1 and TRBJ2-1 for the parts outside the CDR3, the full variable domain is KAGVTQTPRYLIKTRGQQVTLSCSPISGHRSVSWYQQTPGQGLQFLFEYFSETQRNKGNFPGRFSGRQFSNSRSEMNVSTLELGDSALYLCASSIEIGTYNEQFFGPGTRLTVL.

This clonotype has more than one count but fewer than ten. The gene calls are TRBV7-3 and TRBJ2-7, with a possible D match to TRBD1 (6 bases). This CDR3 region has 15 residues. Trimming stripped 2 bases from V and 2 bases from J, with 13 bases between. In germline, CDR1 is SGHTA, CDR2 FQGTGA. CDR3 sequence (DNA): TGTGCCAGCAGCTTATCAGGGGCCCTTCCCTACGAGCAGTACTTC. Its translation is CASSLSGALPYEQYF.

As to this clonotype: A junction boundary mismatches the germline segment, possibly from a read error. The chain links TRBV5-6 to TRBJ1-4; 9 bases line up with TRBD1. CDR1 and CDR2 from the germline V gene are SGHDT and YYEEEE. This CDR3 has 18 residues. The CDR3 sequence is CASSLQGQGLFGTNEKLF. The CDR3 bases are TGTGCCAGCAGCTTGCAAGGACAGGGGCTCTTCGGCACTAATGAAAAACTGTTT.

This clonotype occurred a few times. This sequence joins TRBV7-9 and TRBJ2-7; either TRBD1 or TRBD2 may supply D (5 bases each). Per germline, CDR1 SEHNR and CDR2 FQNEAQ (reference sequence). V lost 6 bases and J lost 2, with 11 bases in between. The CDR3 runs 13 residues. Written as DNA, the CDR3 is TGTGCCAGCAGACCCGAGGGGACCTACGAGCAGTACTTC. It translates to CASRPEGTYEQYF.

This clonotype was seen only a few times. The J gene is TRBJ2-1, the V gene TRBV7-2, with TRBD1 identical over 9 bases. This CDR3 has 13 residues. J gave up 13 bases and V 5 bases, and 9 bases lay outside the gene matches. Germline loops: CDR1 SGHTA, CDR2 FQGNSA. CDR3 loop: CASSTQTGQGQFF. The CDR3 DNA sequence: TGTGCCAGCAGCACACAAACGGGACAGGGACAGTTCTTC.

There are a few counts of this clonotype. The chain couples TRBV5-4 to TRBJ2-3, with D uncertain. Trimming took 1 base from V and 2 from J, leaving 8 bases between them. This CDR3 has 14 residues. Germline values: CDR1 SGHNT, CDR2 YYREEE (reference sequence). Here the CDR3 reads CASSLKGATDTQYF. The CDR3, as DNA: TGTGCCAGCAGCTTGAAGGGTGCCACAGATACGCAGTATTTT.

This clonotype has at least ten counts. This chain connects TRBV28 to TRBJ1-6; D gene ambiguous. This CDR3 contains 14 residues. V was trimmed by 6 bases and J by 9 bases, leaving 15 bases between them. Germline CDR1 reads MDHEN; CDR2 reads SYDVKM. In nucleotides, the CDR3 is TGTGCCAGCAGGAAGGGTCCCAAACTTTCACCCCTCCACTTT. It codes for CASRKGPKLSPLHF.

The table lists this clonotype with a few counts. The gene calls are TRBV5-6 and TRBJ2-5, with a possible D match to TRBD2 (7 bases). The CDR3 is made up of 16 amino acids. Trimming removed 5 bases from V and 4 bases from J, with 21 bases in between. CDR1 is SGHDT and CDR2 is YYEEEE in the germline V gene. The CDR3 region is CASSLGGGAAGETQYF. In DNA, the CDR3 is TGTGCCAGCAGTCTTGGTGGGGGGGCTGCCGGAGAGACCCAGTACTTC.

The rearrangement uses TRBV7-8 and TRBJ1-5; TRBD1 might be the D (5 bases). CDR3 length: 17 residues. V dropped 3 bases and J dropped 1 base, with 16 bases sitting between them. CDR1 SGHVS and CDR2 FQNEAQ come from the germline V gene. CDR3 in DNA: TGTGCCAGCAGCTTTCTCGCTGGGGGGGAGAGCAATCAGCCCCAGCATTTT. It codes for CASSFLAGGESNQPQHF.

This clonotype was counted at least ten times. The chain is built from TRBV4-3 and TRBJ2-5; 7 bases fit TRBD1. The germline CDR1 and CDR2 sequences are LGHNA and YSLEER. With V trimmed by 5 bases and J by 5 bases, 8 bases remained unmatched. The CDR3 has 14 residues. Written as DNA, the CDR3 is TGCGCCAGCAGCATACACAGGGGATTGGAGACCCAGTACTTC. Its translation: CASSIHRGLETQYF.

This clonotype showed up just a few times. J is TRBJ2-5 and V is TRBV27; 11 bases map to TRBD2. Germline V gene lookup returns CDR1 MNHEY and CDR2 SMNVEV (reference sequence). With 5 bases clipped from V and 1 base from J, the junction kept 3 bases outside the gene matches. The CDR3 spans 15 residues. The DNA of the CDR3 is TGTGCCAGCAGTCCAACTAGCGGGAGCCAAGAGACCCAGTACTTC. Its protein is CASSPTSGSQETQYF.

This sequence joins TRBV7-2 and TRBJ2-5, with 7 bases that match TRBD2. The trim removed 3 bases at V and 4 bases at J, leaving 2 bases unmatched. The V gene's germline CDR1 is SGHTA and CDR2 FQGNSA. The CDR3 is 13 amino acids. The CDR3 region is CASSFGGLETQYF. Here the CDR3 DNA reads TGTGCCAGCAGCTTCGGGGGGTTAGAGACCCAGTACTTC.

As for this clonotype: One junction end does not reproduce the germline sequence, and a read error may be involved. The CDR3 spells CASSENSYRYTF. The CDR3 nucleotides are TGTGCCAGCAGTGAAAACAGCTATCGCTACACCTTC. V gene TRBV6-1 combines with J gene TRBJ1-2; D ambiguous. The CDR3 spans 12 residues. Germline V gene sequence: CDR1 MNHNS, CDR2 SASEGT.